Presented here are 27 T cell receptor beta chains from one specimen sequenced in a study of T cells in Graves' hyperthyroidism and ophthalmopathy. RNA transcripts yielded amplified TCR beta CDR3 regions. HTBI primers were employed in a first-round RT-PCR of the TCR CDR3. MiXCR was run by TCRdb on the multiplex PCR reads, yielding one entry per CDR3 protein. The sample yields hundreds of thousands of distinct CDR3 sequences, 14% seen once. The sequenced material came from blood. Receptors originate from a woman between 35 and 50 years old with Graves' hyperthyroidism.

This clonotype was counted ten times or more. CDR3 region: CASSATGQTDTQYF. CDR3 in DNA: TGTGCCAGCAGTGCCACGGGACAGACAGATACGCAGTATTTT. The chain combines TRBV6-5 with TRBJ2-3; 7 bases fit TRBD1. This CDR3 comprises 14 residues. Germline V gene data show CDR1 as MNHEY and CDR2 as SVGAGI. V shed 5 bases and J 3 bases; nucleotides not matched to a gene: 5.

This clonotype was detected only a few times. This chain uses TRBV5-6 with TRBJ2-2; tentative D call: TRBD2 (6 bases). V lost 4 bases and J lost 1, with 11 bases in between. The CDR3 spans 15 residues. CDR1 and CDR2 from the germline V gene are SGHDT and YYEEEE. CDR3 DNA: TGTGCCAGCAGCCTGCTGCGGGAGAACACCGGGGAGCTGTTTTTT. Translating it yields CASSLLRENTGELFF.

This clonotype came up many times. CDR3 region: CAISESRETVQYF. The DNA of the CDR3 is TGTGCCATCAGTGAGTCGAGGGAAACGGTGCAGTACTTC. J is TRBJ2-7 and V is TRBV10-3; a weak D match, TRBD2 (5 bases). The length of the CDR3 is 13 residues. The ends were cut back, 0 bases at V and 9 bases at J, with 12 bases in the middle. Germline CDR1 and CDR2: ENHRY and SYGVKD.

This clonotype was observed a handful of times. A read error may produce the germline difference seen at one junction end. The chain uses TRBV12-5 and TRBJ2-6; TRBD1 might be the D (6 bases). CDR1 is LGHNT, CDR2 FRNRAP, per germline. This CDR3 has 16 residues. CDR3 bases: TGTGCTAGTGGATTGGGGGCTAGCTCTGGGGCCAACGTCCTGACTTTC. Translation: CASGLGASSGANVLTF.

This clonotype has ten or more counts. This sequence joins TRBV27 and TRBJ1-1, with D tentatively TRBD1 (6 bases). The CDR3 totals 14 residues. V lost 5 bases to trimming and J lost 3 bases, with 13 bases between them. CDR1 and CDR2 (germline): MNHEY, SMNVEV (reference sequence). The CDR3 protein is CASSVSEGDTEAFF. CDR3 DNA: TGTGCCAGCAGTGTGAGTGAGGGGGACACTGAAGCTTTCTTT.

The chain employs TRBV7-9 and TRBJ1-5; D ambiguous. The CDR3 runs to 14 residues. Germline CDR1 reads SEHNR; CDR2 reads FQNEAQ (reference sequence). The ends were cut back, 3 bases at V and 4 bases at J, with 10 bases in the middle. The chain's CDR3 is CASSFGEKNQPQHF. The DNA of the CDR3 is TGTGCCAGCAGCTTCGGGGAGAAGAATCAGCCCCAGCATTTT.

In this sample, this clonotype turned up many times. V is TRBV28 and J is TRBJ2-1, with D perhaps being TRBD1 or TRBD2 (6 bases each). V shed 8 bases and J shed 10 bases, with 18 bases lying between them. The CDR3 runs to 13 residues. Germline-derived CDR1 and CDR2 are MDHEN and SYDVKM. Here the CDR3 reads CASVAGEDLEQFF. In DNA, the CDR3 is TGTGCCAGCGTAGCAGGGGAGGACCTAGAGCAGTTCTTC.

This clonotype came up many times. This chain connects TRBV11-1 to TRBJ2-7, with D maybe TRBD1 (6 bases). The CDR3 is 14 amino acids. Per germline, CDR1 SGHAT and CDR2 FQDESV (reference sequence). Deletions cut 1 base from V and 3 bases from J, with 10 bases between. CDR3 region: CASSLGQDGYEQYF. The CDR3 coding sequence is TGTGCCAGCAGCTTAGGACAGGATGGCTACGAGCAGTACTTC.

This clonotype came up many times. The chain has TRBV12-3 or TRBV12-4 and TRBJ2-3, with D maybe TRBD2 (5 bases). This CDR3 region has 14 residues. With 3 bases removed from V and 5 bases from J, the gap between germline ends came to 12 bases. This CDR3 is CASSFAGTEDTQYF. The CDR3 nucleotides read TGTGCCAGCAGTTTTGCGGGTACGGAAGATACGCAGTATTTT.

This clonotype was detected only a few times. This sequence joins TRBV10-1 and TRBJ2-1, with D possibly matching TRBD1 (5 bases). V was pared by 1 base and J by 6 bases, with 13 bases between. This CDR3 comprises 15 residues. The V gene's germline CDR1 is WNHNN and CDR2 SYGVQD (reference sequence). The CDR3 DNA is TGCGCCAGCAGTGAGTTTACCGACAGTATCAATGAGCAGTTCTTC. Amino acid sequence: CASSEFTDSINEQFF.

Ten or more counts support this clonotype. The rearrangement joins TRBV6-1 to TRBJ1-4; 10 bases map to TRBD1. There are 15 residues in the CDR3. With 6 bases clipped from V and 5 bases from J, the junction kept 6 bases outside the gene matches. From germline, CDR1 is MNHNS and CDR2 SASEGT. The CDR3 nucleotides read TGTGCCAGCAGCGCGACAGGGGGCATGAATGAAAAACTGTTTTTT. Its protein product is CASSATGGMNEKLFF.

At least ten counts were recorded for this clonotype. The CDR3 DNA reads TGCAGTGCTAGAGTTGCCCGGACAGGGGTAGAGACCCAGTACTTC. The encoded protein is CSARVARTGVETQYF. The chain uses TRBV20-1 and TRBJ2-5; TRBD1 matches 9 bases. The trim removed 1 base at V and 4 bases at J, leaving 7 bases unmatched. This CDR3 region has 15 residues. Germline loops: CDR1 DFQATT, CDR2 SNEGSKA (reference sequence).

This sequence joins TRBV10-1 and TRBJ2-3; 8 positions agree with TRBD2. CDR1 and CDR2 (germline): WNHNN, SYGVQD (reference sequence). J lost 5 bases, V lost 3 bases, and 7 bases had no gene match. The CDR3 consists of 15 residues. This CDR3 reads CASSERGTSKDTQYF. CDR3 nucleotides: TGCGCCAGCAGTGAAAGGGGGACTAGTAAAGATACGCAGTATTTT.

This clonotype was seen a few times. J is TRBJ2-7 and V is TRBV5-1, with 8 bases fitting TRBD2. There are 14 residues in the CDR3. The V segment lost 4 bases and the J segment 2 bases; nucleotides outside the gene matches: 5. Germline CDR1 SGHRS, CDR2 YFSETQ. This chain's CDR3 is CASSKGLVTYEQYF. The CDR3 coding sequence is TGCGCCAGCAGCAAGGGACTAGTAACCTACGAGCAGTACTTC.

Ten or more counts support this clonotype. The chain is built from TRBV13 and TRBJ2-7; 10 bases fit TRBD2. The length of the CDR3 is 16 residues. The V gene end was trimmed by 5 bases and the J gene end by 2 bases; junction bases not matched to a gene: 9. CDR1 is PRHDT, CDR2 FYEKMQ, per germline (reference sequence). In DNA, the CDR3 is TGTGCCAGCAGCCAACAAGCTAGCGGGAGCCCCTACGAGCAGTACTTC. This sequence encodes CASSQQASGSPYEQYF. Full variable domain (missing parts from reference TRBV13 and TRBJ2-7): AAGVIQSPRHLIKEKRETATLKCYPIPRHDTVYWYQQGPGQDPQFLISFYEKMQSDKGSIPDRFSAQQFSDYHSELNMSSLELGDSALYFCASSQQASGSPYEQYFGPGTRLTVT.

The table lists this clonotype with many counts. The chain has TRBV7-9 and TRBJ2-6; D gene unclear. Trimming removed 5 bases at V and 0 bases at J, with 20 bases between. Germline lookup yields CDR1 SEHNR and CDR2 FQNEAQ (reference sequence). The CDR3 has 19 residues. CDR3 nucleotides: TGTGCCAGCAGCCCTAGAATTGGCAGGTCGAGCTCTGGGGCCAACGTCCTGACTTTC. Amino acid sequence: CASSPRIGRSSSGANVLTF.

The sample holds many counts of this clonotype. The chain links TRBV2 to TRBJ2-7, with no clear D. This CDR3 region has 11 residues. Trimming took off 9 bases at V and 4 bases at J, with 10 bases between the two ends. Germline CDR1 reads SNHLY; CDR2 reads FYNNEI. The CDR3 here is CASCMKYEQYF. The CDR3, as DNA: TGTGCCAGTTGTATGAAGTACGAGCAGTACTTC.

The gene calls are TRBV3-1 and TRBJ2-5; possibly TRBD2 for D (6 bases). CDR3 length: 17 amino acids. The ends were cut back, 3 bases at V and 3 bases at J, with 20 bases in the middle. Germline CDR1 and CDR2: LGHDT and YNNKEL (reference sequence). The CDR3 region is CASSQGGGHRGKETQYF. CDR3 DNA: TGTGCCAGCAGCCAGGGAGGAGGACACCGGGGGAAAGAGACCCAGTACTTC.

The genes are TRBV20-1 and TRBJ1-3; TRBD1 matches 8 bases. The CDR3 spans 14 residues. Unmatched junction bases numbered 6, after V lost 3 bases and J lost 5 bases. Germline V gene data show CDR1 as DFQATT and CDR2 as SNEGSKA (reference sequence). In DNA form, the CDR3 reads TGCAGTGCTAGCGACAGGGGAAGTCGAAACACCATATATTTT. Its translation is CSASDRGSRNTIYF.

This chain uses TRBV28 with TRBJ1-5; 7 bases align to TRBD1. This CDR3 has 16 residues. The J segment lost 5 bases and the V segment lost 7 bases, leaving 14 bases of the junction unmatched. The germline gives CDR1 MDHEN, CDR2 SYDVKM. The CDR3 DNA reads as TGTGCCAGCACCGAGCAGGGGGTGAGGACGGATCAGCCCCAGCATTTT. Protein sequence: CASTEQGVRTDQPQHF.

This clonotype has only a few counts. The chain has TRBV30 and TRBJ2-3, with TRBD2 matching 10 bases. The CDR3 consists of 13 residues. Trimming removed 5 bases from V and 8 bases from J; junction bases left unmatched: 7. Germline V lookup: CDR1 GTSNPN, CDR2 SVGIG (reference sequence). For the CDR3, the DNA is TGTGCCTGGGCGACTAGCGGGCCAGGTACGCAGTATTTT. Residues: CAWATSGPGTQYF.

This clonotype was seen a handful of times. The J gene is TRBJ1-3, the V gene TRBV7-8; no clear D gene. Trimming pared 1 base from V and 0 bases from J, leaving 10 bases between. Germline assignment: CDR1 SGHVS and CDR2 FQNEAQ. The length of the CDR3 is 16 residues. Here the CDR3 reads CASSLGGVDSGNTIYF. CDR3 DNA: TGTGCCAGCAGCTTAGGGGGAGTTGACTCTGGAAACACCATATATTTT.

The sample holds a few counts of this clonotype. The chain joins TRBV2 to TRBJ1-4; D perhaps matches TRBD1 (5 bases). The ends were cut back, 6 bases at V and 0 bases at J, with 11 bases in the middle. Germline V lookup: CDR1 SNHLY, CDR2 FYNNEI. The CDR3 is 15 residues long. CDR3 in DNA: TGTGCCAGCAGCAGGGAGGCGGCAACTAATGAAAAACTGTTTTTT. It yields the protein CASSREAATNEKLFF.

This clonotype was seen many times. The rearrangement joins TRBV7-8 to TRBJ2-3; D is possibly TRBD1 or TRBD2 (7 bases each). Germline-derived CDR1 and CDR2 are SGHVS and FQNEAQ. This CDR3 comprises 16 residues. Deletions cut 1 base from V and 3 bases from J, with 14 bases between. CDR3 sequence: CASSLGSGGGTDTQYF. CDR3 sequence (DNA): TGTGCCAGCAGCTTAGGGTCAGGGGGGGGTACAGATACGCAGTATTTT.

This clonotype was detected only once. A read error may explain this, as a much larger clone is one base away. V is TRBV30 and J is TRBJ2-1; D unresolved. Germline V gene sequence: CDR1 GTSNPN, CDR2 SVGIG (reference sequence). The CDR3 has 13 amino acids. This CDR3 reads CAWSVQGYNAQFF. The DNA of the CDR3 is TGTGCCTGGAGTGTACAAGGATACAATGCGCAGTTCTTC.

This clonotype came up a few times. The V gene is TRBV5-1, the J gene TRBJ2-7, with TRBD1 matching over 8 bases. The trim removed 1 base at V and 3 bases at J, leaving 3 bases unmatched. This CDR3 is built from 14 residues. From germline, CDR1 is SGHRS and CDR2 YFSETQ. CDR3 DNA sequence: TGCGCCAGCAGCTTGCCAGGGGGCAGCTACGAGCAGTACTTC. Its translation is CASSLPGGSYEQYF.

This clonotype was picked up many times. CDR3 loop: CASSRTGGSGANVLTF. CDR3 DNA: TGTGCCAGCAGCCGTACAGGAGGTTCTGGGGCCAACGTCCTGACTTTC. The chain couples TRBV11-2 to TRBJ2-6; the D gene could be TRBD1 or TRBD2 (5 bases each). The CDR3 length is 16 residues. Per germline, CDR1 SGHAT and CDR2 FQNNGV. V shed 5 bases and J shed 1 base, with 12 bases lying between them.